What follows describes a single T cell receptor beta chain. The CDR3 is 15 residues long. CDR1 and CDR2 from the germline V gene are MGHDK and SYGVNS. The V and J ends lost 0 bases and 9 bases respectively, with 12 bases between them. These data are taken from a study of blood T cell repertoires in COVID-19. Only in-frame clones appear in the TCRdb table, and some are missing; sequencing was by immunoSEQ multiplex PCR. Of some 310,000 clones listed, 75% to 90% are singletons. This TCR derives from a woman aged 25-40 years with COVID-19, enrolled during active disease. The sequenced sample consisted of peripheral blood. The J gene is TRBJ1-6, the V gene TRBV25-1; weak D call: TRBD1 (5 bases). CDR3 loop: CASSEYSGGGSPLHF. CDR3 DNA: TGTGCCAGCAGTGAATATAGCGGGGGAGGTTCACCCCTCCACTTT.